This T cell receptor beta chain was observed in a study of blood T cell repertoires in COVID-19. Study details: From the United States, Italy and Spain came samples of acute and convalescent COVID-19. Sources were T cells, B-cell-depleted T cells, or PBMCs; the material itself was cDNA or gDNA.

Sequenced by immunoSEQ multiplex PCR; TCRdb stores in-frame clones only, minus some. The data contain 21,000 or so clones, more than 75% of them singletons. CDR1 and CDR2 (germline): KGHSH, LQKENI. This CDR3 spans 17 amino acids. With V trimmed by 2 bases and J by 5 bases, 14 bases remained unmatched. The V gene is TRBV18, the J gene TRBJ2-7; 8 nucleotides line up with TRBD2. The sequenced material came from peripheral blood. This TCR derives from a man between 50 and 59 years old with active COVID-19. CDR3 sequence reads: CASSPDPAGTRTDEQYF. The CDR3 bases are TGTGCCAGCTCACCAGACCCCGCCGGGACTAGGACCGACGAGCAGTACTTC.